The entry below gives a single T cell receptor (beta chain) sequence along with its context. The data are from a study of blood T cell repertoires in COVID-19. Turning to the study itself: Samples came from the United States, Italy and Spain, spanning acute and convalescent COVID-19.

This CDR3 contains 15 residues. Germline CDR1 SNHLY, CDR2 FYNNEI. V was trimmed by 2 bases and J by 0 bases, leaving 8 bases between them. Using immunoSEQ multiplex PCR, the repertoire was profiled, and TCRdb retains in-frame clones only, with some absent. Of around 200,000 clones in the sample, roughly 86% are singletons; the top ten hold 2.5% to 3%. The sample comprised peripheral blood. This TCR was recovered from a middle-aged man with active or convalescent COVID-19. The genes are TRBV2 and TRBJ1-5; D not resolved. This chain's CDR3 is CASSERGVSNQPQHF. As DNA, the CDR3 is TGTGCCAGCAGTGAACGCGGGGTTAGCAATCAGCCCCAGCATTTT.